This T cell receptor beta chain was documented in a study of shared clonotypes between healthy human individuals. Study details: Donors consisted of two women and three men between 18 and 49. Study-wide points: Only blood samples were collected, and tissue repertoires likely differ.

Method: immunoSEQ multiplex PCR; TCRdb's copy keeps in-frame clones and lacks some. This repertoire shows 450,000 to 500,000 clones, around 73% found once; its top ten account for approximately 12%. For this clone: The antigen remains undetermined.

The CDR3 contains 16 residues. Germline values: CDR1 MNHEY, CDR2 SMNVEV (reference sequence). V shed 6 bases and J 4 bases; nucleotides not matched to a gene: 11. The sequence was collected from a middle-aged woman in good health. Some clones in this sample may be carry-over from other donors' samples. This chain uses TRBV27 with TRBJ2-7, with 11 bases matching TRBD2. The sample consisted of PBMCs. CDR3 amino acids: CASRGLAGPRDYEQYF. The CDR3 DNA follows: TGTGCCAGCAGAGGACTAGCGGGTCCCCGGGATTACGAGCAGTACTTC.